These 19 T cell receptor beta chains were all obtained from the same sample, sequenced in a study of T-cell reconstitution after alpha-beta-depleted transplantation in children. During its preparation, the TCRbeta library received unique molecular identifiers. One entry per CDR3 protein, called by TCRdb with MiXCR from the PCR reads. The sample carries more than 400,000 distinct CDR3 sequences, about 10% recorded once. Sequences were derived from PBMCs, mostly from graft donor cells, sampled 180 days after TCRalphabeta/CD19-depleted stem cell transplant. These receptors all stem from a female patient between 2 and 15 years old who had a stem cell transplant for aplastic anemia, so the T cells may come from the graft donor.

The chain has TRBV12-3 or TRBV12-4 and TRBJ2-5, with a weak D call TRBD1 (5 bases). V gave up 1 base and J gave up 1 base, with 13 bases separating them. The CDR3 length is 16 residues. In DNA, the CDR3 is TGTGCCAGCAGTTTAGAGGCAGGGTGGAGCCAAGAGACCCAGTACTTC. Protein product: CASSLEAGWSQETQYF.

This clonotype was found many times. V gene TRBV29-1 combines with J gene TRBJ1-2; D remains unclear. Trimming took off 2 bases at V and 0 bases at J, with 10 bases between the two ends. Germline CDR1 reads SQVTM; CDR2 reads ANQGSEA. The CDR3 extends over 14 amino acids. CDR3 in amino acids: CSVERGFANYGYTF. The CDR3 nucleotides are TGCAGCGTTGAAAGAGGATTTGCTAACTATGGCTACACCTTC.

This clonotype was found a few times. This CDR3 reads CASRMAGVNTGELFF. CDR3 coding DNA: TGTGCCAGCAGGATGGCGGGAGTTAACACCGGGGAGCTGTTTTTT. This sequence joins TRBV28 and TRBJ2-2; TRBD2 matches at 7 bases. Germline values: CDR1 MDHEN, CDR2 SYDVKM. The CDR3 has 15 amino acids. V lost 6 bases, J lost 2 bases, and 6 bases stayed unmatched.

Ten or more counts support this clonotype. The chain combines TRBV4-3 with TRBJ1-5; 10 positions match TRBD1. Germline V gene sequence: CDR1 LGHNA, CDR2 YSLEER. The ends lost 8 bases at V and 3 bases at J; junction bases unmatched: 1. This CDR3 is 13 amino acids long. This chain's CDR3 is CASGTGDNQPQHF. The CDR3 DNA reads TGCGCCAGCGGGACAGGGGACAATCAGCCCCAGCATTTT.

This clonotype was detected only a few times. V is TRBV4-2 and J is TRBJ2-7, with 11 bases that match TRBD2. The CDR3 totals 16 residues. CDR1 LGHNA and CDR2 YNFKEQ come from the germline V gene. V lost 0 bases, J lost 6 bases, and 7 bases stayed unmatched. CDR3 DNA: TGTGCCAGCAGCCAAGATATATTCCTAGCGGGAGGCGAGCAGTACGTC. This encodes CASSQDIFLAGGEQYV.

This clonotype was seen many times. The chain combines TRBV3-1 with TRBJ2-1; no firm D call. V lost 1 base and J 7 bases, leaving 5 bases between the germline ends. The CDR3 is 12 residues long. CDR1 is LGHDT and CDR2 is YNNKEL in the germline V gene (reference sequence). The CDR3: CASSQVQNEQFF. In DNA form, the CDR3 reads TGTGCCAGCAGCCAAGTCCAGAATGAGCAGTTCTTC.

This clonotype was seen more than once but under ten times. The V and J genes are TRBV5-5 and TRBJ2-2, with unresolved D. Germline lookup yields CDR1 SGHKS and CDR2 YYEKEE (reference sequence). V lost 2 bases to trimming and J lost 2 bases, with 13 bases between them. The CDR3 length is 16 residues. DNA for the CDR3: TGTGCCAGCAGCTTAACAGCGACCGTCAACACCGGGGAGCTGTTTTTT. Amino acid sequence: CASSLTATVNTGELFF.

This clonotype showed up many times. V and J are TRBV7-8 and TRBJ2-7; TRBD1 might be the D (7 bases). The V gene lost 2 bases and the J gene lost 6 bases, with 20 bases spanning the gap. The germline CDR1 and CDR2 sequences are SGHVS and FQNEAQ. CDR3 length: 16 amino acids. The CDR3 loop is CASSLRQGEWGLEQYF. CDR3 nucleotides: TGTGCCAGCAGCTTAAGGCAGGGGGAGTGGGGACTCGAGCAGTACTTC.

This sequence joins TRBV7-9 and TRBJ1-5; unclear D gene. This CDR3 is 17 amino acids long. V lost 4 bases, J lost 2 bases, and 18 bases lay in between. CDR1 and CDR2 (germline): SEHNR, FQNEAQ (reference sequence). CDR3 amino acids: CASSWGFGDWRNQPQHF. CDR3 coding DNA: TGTGCCAGCAGCTGGGGTTTTGGAGACTGGCGCAATCAGCCCCAGCATTTT.

This clonotype has at least ten counts. The chain recombines TRBV5-1 with TRBJ1-5; D is ambiguous. This CDR3 comprises 14 residues. In germline, CDR1 is SGHRS, CDR2 YFSETQ. V was trimmed by 0 bases and J by 5 bases, leaving 9 bases between them. This chain's CDR3 is CASSLEASHQPQHF. The CDR3 nucleotides read TGCGCCAGCAGCTTGGAGGCCTCCCATCAGCCCCAGCATTTT.

This clonotype was counted many times. This chain joins TRBV20-1 and TRBJ2-4; 16 bases map to TRBD2. With V trimmed by 6 bases and J by 0 bases, 5 bases remained unmatched. CDR3 length: 17 amino acids. Germline V lookup: CDR1 DFQATT, CDR2 SNEGSKA (reference sequence). The CDR3 DNA sequence: TGCAGTGCCACGGGACTAGCGGGGGGGATAGCCAAAAACATTCAGTACTTC. This encodes CSATGLAGGIAKNIQYF.

This clonotype was counted only a few times. V and J are TRBV5-1 and TRBJ2-2; TRBD2 aligns across 8 bases. Germline V lookup: CDR1 SGHRS, CDR2 YFSETQ. The V segment lost 4 bases and the J segment 7 bases; nucleotides outside the gene matches: 3. The length of the CDR3 is 13 residues. The CDR3 nucleotides read TGCGCCAGCAGCAGTAGCGGGAACGGGGAGCTGTTTTTT. Encoded protein: CASSSSGNGELFF.

The rearrangement uses TRBV5-6 and TRBJ2-7; 9 positions match TRBD1. The V gene end was trimmed by 5 bases and the J gene end by 0 bases; junction bases not matched to a gene: 9. Germline CDR1 and CDR2: SGHDT and YYEEEE. The CDR3 has 16 amino acids. CDR3 residues: CASSIWDRDLSYEQYV. The CDR3 bases are TGTGCCAGCAGTATTTGGGACAGGGACCTCTCCTACGAGCAGTACGTC.

This clonotype was observed at least ten times. The gene calls are TRBV9 and TRBJ2-3; D is possibly TRBD1 or TRBD2 (5 bases each). The CDR3 covers 16 residues. The V end lost 4 bases, the J end lost 2 bases, and 17 bases lay between the germline ends. Germline assignment: CDR1 SGDLS and CDR2 YYNGEE. The CDR3 DNA is TGTGCCAGCAGCATGCTTTGGGGGAGCCCCACAGATACGCAGTATTTT. Encoded protein: CASSMLWGSPTDTQYF.

This clonotype has more than one count but fewer than ten. The V call is TRBV7-2, the J call TRBJ2-1, with 12 bases identical to TRBD2. From germline, CDR1 is SGHTA and CDR2 FQGNSA. The CDR3 consists of 16 residues. V was pared by 5 bases and J by 7 bases, with 9 bases of the junction left unmatched. CDR3 region: CASSPQTSGSRNEQFF. The CDR3 nucleotides are TGTGCCAGCAGCCCCCAGACTAGCGGGAGTAGAAATGAGCAGTTCTTC.

The chain couples TRBV7-9 to TRBJ1-2; 10 nucleotides agree with TRBD1. There are 14 residues in the CDR3. Germline V gene data show CDR1 as SEHNR and CDR2 as FQNEAQ (reference sequence). The V gene end was trimmed by 2 bases and the J gene end by 5 bases; junction bases not matched to a gene: 2. This CDR3 is CASSLMGQGYGYTF. The DNA of the CDR3 is TGTGCCAGCAGCTTAATGGGACAGGGGTATGGCTACACCTTC.

J is TRBJ1-1 and V is TRBV12-3 or TRBV12-4; D perhaps matches TRBD1 (5 bases). Between the trimmed V and J ends, which lost 6 bases and 5 bases, there was a span of 13 bases. The CDR3 is made up of 13 amino acids. The CDR3 here is CASRSGGRTEAFF. CDR3 sequence (DNA): TGTGCCAGCAGGTCGGGGGGGAGAACTGAAGCTTTCTTT.

This clonotype turned up a few times. CDR3 DNA: TGTGCCAGCAGCGTAGCCGGACCTTACAATGAGCAGTTCTTC. This sequence encodes CASSVAGPYNEQFF. The V gene is TRBV9, the J gene TRBJ2-1; D not resolved. The CDR3 contains 14 residues. V lost 0 bases and J lost 4, with 8 bases in between. The germline CDR1 and CDR2 sequences are SGDLS and YYNGEE.

V usage is TRBV3-1 and J usage is TRBJ1-2, with no clear D. CDR1 and CDR2 from the germline V gene are LGHDT and YNNKEL (reference sequence). The CDR3 extends over 16 amino acids. V was shortened by 0 bases and J by 4 bases, with 15 bases between the two germline ends. The CDR3 DNA reads TGTGCCAGCAGCCAAGAGGCCCTTGGATTAATCTATGGCTACACCTTC. Protein: CASSQEALGLIYGYTF.